A single sample gave rise to the 32 T cell receptor beta chains below, sequenced in a study of T-cell memory formation after mild COVID-19. One entry per CDR3 protein results from TCRdb running MiXCR on the 5' RACE reads. The table records around 470,000 distinct CDR3 sequences, roughly 20% of them present only once. The sample comprised PBMCs or a T cell subset sorted from them (not recorded which). These receptors were obtained from an adult woman who had mild COVID-19 (a few samples of this study predate the infection). Cell type and time point are not known.

In this sample, this clonotype turned up a few times. The rearrangement joins TRBV3-1 to TRBJ2-3, with TRBD2 matching over 14 bases. V shed 0 bases, J shed 5 bases, and the junction held 16 bases outside the gene matches. There are 21 residues in the CDR3. Germline V gene data show CDR1 as LGHDT and CDR2 as YNNKEL (reference sequence). DNA of the CDR3: TGTGCCAGCAGCCAAGATCCACAGGGGCTGGGGACTAGCGGGAGAGAAGATACGCAGTATTTT. Its translation is CASSQDPQGLGTSGREDTQYF.

This clonotype was seen a handful of times. This chain connects TRBV7-2 to TRBJ2-2; no definite D call. From germline, CDR1 is SGHTA and CDR2 FQGNSA. The CDR3 covers 15 residues. V lost 4 bases to trimming and J lost 5 bases, with 14 bases between them. This CDR3 reads CASSSQLLGTGELFF. Written as DNA, the CDR3 is TGTGCCAGCAGCTCTCAATTACTGGGGACCGGGGAGCTGTTTTTT.

The chain joins TRBV20-1 to TRBJ2-1; D not certain. Trimming took 5 bases from V and 5 from J, leaving 22 bases between them. The CDR3 has 16 residues. In germline, CDR1 is DFQATT, CDR2 SNEGSKA (reference sequence). The DNA for the CDR3 is TGCAGTGCTCCCCGCCGACCTTGGACGGAAAACAATGAGCAGTTCTTC. This translates into CSAPRRPWTENNEQFF.

This clonotype came up many times. The chain links TRBV15 to TRBJ1-6, with D hard to call. CDR3 size: 15 residues. In germline, CDR1 is LNHNV, CDR2 YYDKDF (reference sequence). With 0 bases removed from V and 10 bases from J, the gap between germline ends came to 13 bases. The CDR3 loop is CATSRDGEGRSPLHF. The CDR3 nucleotides are TGTGCCACCAGCAGAGATGGGGAGGGCAGGTCACCCCTCCACTTT. The whole variable domain, filled in from reference TRBV15 and TRBJ1-6, reads DAMVIQNPRYQVTQFGKPVTLSCSQTLNHNVMYWYQQKSSQAPKLLFHYYDKDFNNEADTPDNFQSRRPNTSFCFLDIRSPGLGDTAMYLCATSRDGEGRSPLHFGNGTRLTVT.

The gene calls are TRBV29-1 and TRBJ1-2; 8 positions agree with TRBD1. Looked up from germline, CDR1 is SQVTM and CDR2 is ANQGSEA. The length of the CDR3 is 14 residues. J gave up 3 bases and V 4 bases, and 7 bases lay outside the gene matches. CDR3 in amino acids: CSVVRQGSDYGYTF. Here the CDR3 DNA reads TGCAGCGTTGTGCGACAGGGGTCCGACTATGGCTACACCTTC.

The V call is TRBV12-3 or TRBV12-4, the J call TRBJ1-5; maybe TRBD1 (6 bases). This CDR3 has 14 amino acids. V lost 6 bases to trimming and J lost 5 bases, with 14 bases between them. The CDR3 loop reads CASSPGTPYQPQHF. CDR3 nucleotide sequence: TGTGCCAGCAGCCCCGGGACACCTTATCAGCCCCAGCATTTT.

This clonotype was seen ten or more times. The chain carries TRBV3-1 and TRBJ1-1; D gene unclear. Germline values: CDR1 LGHDT, CDR2 YNNKEL (reference sequence). V was shortened by 1 base and J by 5 bases, with 11 bases between the two germline ends. There are 14 residues in the CDR3. Here the CDR3 DNA reads TGTGCCAGCAGCCAAGGGCAGAAAATAACTGAAGCTTTCTTT. It yields the protein CASSQGQKITEAFF.

This clonotype was observed at least ten times. The rearrangement joins TRBV4-2 to TRBJ2-5, with 7 positions matching TRBD2. The V segment lost 0 bases and the J segment 4 bases; nucleotides outside the gene matches: 14. Germline CDR1 LGHNA, CDR2 YNFKEQ. The CDR3 covers 18 residues. The CDR3 DNA is TGTGCCAGCAGCCAAGAAGCGAGATCAGCTGGGAGGGGAGAGACCCAGTACTTC. Its translation is CASSQEARSAGRGETQYF.

This clonotype has just a few counts. The chain joins TRBV5-1 to TRBJ1-5; maybe TRBD1 (5 bases). This CDR3 has 18 residues. Deletions cut 8 bases from V and 0 bases from J, with 24 bases between. In germline, CDR1 is SGHRS, CDR2 YFSETQ. The CDR3 bases are TGCGCCAGGGGCTTGGGGCTTCTGTTTCCTCATAGCAATCAGCCCCAGCATTTT. Residues: CARGLGLLFPHSNQPQHF.

This clonotype was seen only a few times. The V and J genes are TRBV7-2 and TRBJ2-5; no definite D call. This CDR3 spans 13 amino acids. Germline values: CDR1 SGHTA, CDR2 FQGNSA. V was trimmed by 5 bases and J by 5 bases, leaving 12 bases between them. CDR3 amino acids: CASSPVSGETQYF. CDR3 nucleotides: TGTGCCAGCAGCCCGGTCTCCGGGGAGACCCAGTACTTC.

This clonotype was seen a few times. V usage is TRBV9 and J usage is TRBJ2-7; 11 nucleotides agree with TRBD2. This CDR3 has 15 residues. Unmatched junction bases numbered 5, after V lost 3 bases and J lost 3 bases. Germline CDR1 reads SGDLS; CDR2 reads YYNGEE. The DNA for the CDR3 is TGTGCCAGCAGCGAATCCGGGACTAGCGGCTACGAGCAGTACTTC. Translating gives CASSESGTSGYEQYF.

This clonotype was seen a few times. V and J are TRBV7-2 and TRBJ2-3; D not resolved. Germline values: CDR1 SGHTA, CDR2 FQGNSA. The CDR3 contains 13 residues. With 2 bases removed from V and 2 bases from J, the gap between germline ends came to 5 bases. CDR3 nucleotides: TGTGCCAGCAGCTTATCGATCACAGATACGCAGTATTTT. Translating it yields CASSLSITDTQYF. The full variable domain, with the rest looked up from reference TRBV7-2 and TRBJ2-3, is GAGVSQSPSNKVTEKGKDVELRCDPISGHTALYWYRQSLGQGLEFLIYFQGNSAPDKSGLPSDRFSAERTGGSVSTLTIQRTQQEDSAVYLCASSLSITDTQYFGPGTRLTVL.

This clonotype showed up just a few times. The chain employs TRBV14 and TRBJ2-7; D unclear. The V and J ends lost 2 bases and 10 bases respectively, with 18 bases between them. This CDR3 spans 14 amino acids. Germline-derived CDR1 and CDR2 are SGHDN and FVKESK. The CDR3 loop reads CASSQRLDGLRQYF. CDR3 in DNA: TGTGCCAGCAGCCAAAGACTGGACGGGTTGAGACAGTACTTC.

The chain combines TRBV9 with TRBJ1-1, with D unresolved. The CDR3 sequence is 12 residues long. CDR1 is SGDLS and CDR2 is YYNGEE in the germline V gene. V was cut by 4 bases and J by 3 bases, with 7 bases left in between. The CDR3 protein is CASSPQHTEAFF. The CDR3, as DNA: TGTGCCAGCAGCCCCCAACACACTGAAGCTTTCTTT.

The V and J genes are TRBV7-9 and TRBJ2-2; D unresolved. Trimming shortened V by 5 bases and J by 6 bases, and 19 bases separated the two germline ends. The length of the CDR3 is 16 residues. Per germline, CDR1 SEHNR and CDR2 FQNEAQ (reference sequence). The CDR3, as DNA: TGTGCCAGCAGCCCCCCCGGCAGGATGGAGCCCGGGGAGCTGTTTTTT. Translating gives CASSPPGRMEPGELFF.

The table lists this clonotype with a few counts. The chain employs TRBV7-8 and TRBJ1-2; 10 nucleotides agree with TRBD1. The CDR3 length is 15 residues. V dropped 5 bases and J dropped 0; count of bases not matched to a gene: 3. Germline CDR1 SGHVS, CDR2 FQNEAQ. The DNA for the CDR3 is TGTGCCAGCAGCCGGACAGGGGGATCTAACTATGGCTACACCTTC. Amino acids: CASSRTGGSNYGYTF.

Ten or more counts support this clonotype. This chain links TRBV12-3 or TRBV12-4 with TRBJ2-5, with TRBD2 identical over 8 bases. This CDR3 contains 15 residues. J lost 4 bases, V lost 3 bases, and 7 bases had no gene match. CDR3 in DNA: TGTGCCAGCAGTTTCTGGGGCGGGGGGCGAGAGACCCAGTACTTC. It translates to CASSFWGGGRETQYF.

The chain carries TRBV20-1 and TRBJ1-2, with D uncertain. V was pared by 2 bases and J by 7 bases, with 11 bases between. Germline-derived CDR1 and CDR2 are DFQATT and SNEGSKA (reference sequence). The CDR3 is 12 amino acids. CDR3 in amino acids: CSARQTVGGYTF. The DNA of the CDR3 is TGCAGTGCTAGACAGACCGTGGGTGGCTACACCTTC.

V is TRBV14 and J is TRBJ2-1; no firm D call. Germline V gives CDR1 SGHDN, CDR2 FVKESK. The CDR3 spans 16 residues. Trimming shortened V by 0 bases and J by 4 bases, and 13 bases separated the two germline ends. The CDR3 protein is CASSQDFGADYNEQFF. CDR3 nucleotide sequence: TGTGCCAGCAGCCAAGATTTTGGTGCGGATTACAATGAGCAGTTCTTC.

This clonotype occurred a few times. The chain is built from TRBV10-3 and TRBJ2-2; D perhaps matches TRBD2 (5 bases). The length of the CDR3 is 14 residues. Trimming left V 6 bases short and J 6 bases short, with 14 bases between. Germline V gene data show CDR1 as ENHRY and CDR2 as SYGVKD. Written as DNA, the CDR3 is TGTGCCATCAGGGCGGGCCAGGACGCCGGGGAGCTGTTTTTT. This sequence encodes CAIRAGQDAGELFF.

In this sample, this clonotype turned up a few times. The chain joins TRBV6-6 to TRBJ2-1; D perhaps matches TRBD2 (5 bases). Germline CDR1 and CDR2: MNHNY and SVGAGI (reference sequence). Trimming left V 2 bases short and J 4 bases short, with 21 bases between. The CDR3 is 18 residues long. In nucleotides, the CDR3 is TGTGCCAGCAGTTACCTTGCCGGGCTAGCCGAGAAGTACAATGAGCAGTTCTTC. It codes for CASSYLAGLAEKYNEQFF.

This clonotype was counted a few times. V gene TRBV7-8 combines with J gene TRBJ2-7; possibly TRBD2 for D (6 bases). Germline values: CDR1 SGHVS, CDR2 FQNEAQ. This CDR3 has 13 amino acids. Trimming took 5 bases from V and 12 from J, leaving 20 bases between them. DNA of the CDR3: TGTGCCAGCAGCGCCCTTCGGACGGGGGACTTGTACTTC. This translates into CASSALRTGDLYF.

This chain uses TRBV25-1 with TRBJ2-3; 7 bases agree with TRBD2. Trimming cost V 8 bases and J 2 bases; bases outside gene matches: 7. Germline loops: CDR1 MGHDK, CDR2 SYGVNS. The CDR3 is 14 residues long. The CDR3 sequence: CASAWGGFTDTQYF. The CDR3 DNA follows: TGTGCCAGCGCGTGGGGGGGGTTCACAGATACGCAGTATTTT.

In its sample, this clonotype was seen a few times. The chain employs TRBV11-2 and TRBJ2-1, with 8 bases matching TRBD2. Per germline, CDR1 SGHAT and CDR2 FQNNGV. The J segment lost 4 bases and the V segment lost 1 base, leaving 9 bases of the junction unmatched. This CDR3 comprises 17 residues. CDR3 in DNA: TGTGCCAGCAGCTTAGTGACATTGCGGGAGGCGTACAATGAGCAGTTCTTC. Encoded protein: CASSLVTLREAYNEQFF. Based on the CDR3 plus reference TRBV11-2 and TRBJ2-1, the full variable domain is EAGVAQSPRYKIIEKRQSVAFWCNPISGHATLYWYQQILGQGPKLLIQFQNNGVVDDSQLPKDRFSAERLKGVDSTLKIQPAKLEDSAVYLCASSLVTLREAYNEQFFGPGTRLTVL.

V usage is TRBV29-1 and J usage is TRBJ1-3; D gene uncertain. This CDR3 is 14 amino acids long. The germline V gene encodes CDR1 SQVTM and CDR2 ANQGSEA. V shed 6 bases and J shed 0 bases, with 12 bases lying between them. CDR3 sequence (DNA): TGCAGCGTCAGACTTGGTCTCTCTGGAAACACCATATATTTT. Amino acid sequence: CSVRLGLSGNTIYF.

This clonotype came up many times. This rearrangement joins TRBV5-1 to TRBJ2-1; D not certain. This CDR3 has 14 residues. Per germline, CDR1 SGHRS and CDR2 YFSETQ. Between the trimmed V and J ends, which lost 0 bases and 4 bases, there was a span of 8 bases. The CDR3 region is CASSLANYYNEQFF. The CDR3 DNA sequence: TGCGCCAGCAGCTTGGCGAATTATTACAATGAGCAGTTCTTC. Full variable domain (missing parts from reference TRBV5-1 and TRBJ2-1): KAGVTQTPRYLIKTRGQQVTLSCSPISGHRSVSWYQQTPGQGLQFLFEYFSETQRNKGNFPGRFSGRQFSNSRSEMNVSTLELGDSALYLCASSLANYYNEQFFGPGTRLTVL.

In its sample, this clonotype was seen many times. CDR3: CASSYNRGQETQYF. The CDR3 DNA sequence: TGCGCCAGCAGCTACAACAGGGGGCAGGAGACCCAGTACTTC. The chain uses TRBV5-1 and TRBJ2-5; the match to TRBD1 covers 9 bases. CDR3 size: 14 residues. V trimming: 3 bases; J trimming: 5 bases; junction bases outside the gene matches: 5. Per germline, CDR1 SGHRS and CDR2 YFSETQ.

This clonotype appeared a few times. The gene calls are TRBV7-9 and TRBJ2-5; TRBD1 aligns across 8 bases. Per germline, CDR1 SEHNR and CDR2 FQNEAQ (reference sequence). This CDR3 contains 15 residues. V was pared by 4 bases and J by 3 bases, with 7 bases of the junction left unmatched. In DNA form, the CDR3 reads TGTGCCAGCAGCTCCCTACAGACAGGGGAAGAGACCCAGTACTTC. This gives the protein CASSSLQTGEETQYF.

This clonotype has only a few counts. The germline gene is not matched at one end of the junction; a read error may be the cause. The gene calls are TRBV7-9 and TRBJ1-2; 10 bases are shared with TRBD1. The CDR3 spans 11 residues. Per the germline V gene, CDR1 is SEHNR and CDR2 is FQNEAQ (reference sequence). Here the CDR3 reads CASSPGQGPLF. CDR3 bases: TGTGCCAGCAGCCCGGGACAGGGGCCTCTTTTC.

This clonotype was observed a handful of times. CDR3 region: CASSDSRGQTDLGYQETQYF. Here the CDR3 DNA reads TGTGCCAGCAGTGACTCGAGGGGACAGACGGACTTGGGGTACCAAGAGACCCAGTACTTC. V and J are TRBV6-4 and TRBJ2-5; 7 bases line up with TRBD1. The CDR3 is 20 amino acids. V shed 0 bases, J shed 0 bases, and the junction held 16 bases outside the gene matches. Germline assignment: CDR1 MRHNA and CDR2 SNTAGT.

This clonotype came up a few times. The chain uses TRBV7-2 and TRBJ1-4, with D possibly being TRBD1 (6 bases). The V gene's germline CDR1 is SGHTA and CDR2 FQGNSA. The CDR3 runs 12 residues. Trimming took off 6 bases at V and 10 bases at J, with 12 bases between the two ends. CDR3 sequence reads: CASSLNRVKLFF. The CDR3 DNA reads TGTGCCAGCAGTCTTAACAGGGTAAAACTGTTTTTT.

This clonotype was recorded a few times. J is TRBJ1-5 and V is TRBV5-5; D may be TRBD1 (6 bases). The CDR3 loop spans 17 amino acids. Trimming pared 3 bases from V and 9 bases from J, leaving 25 bases between. In germline, CDR1 is SGHKS, CDR2 YYEKEE (reference sequence). The CDR3, as DNA: TGTGCCAGCAGCTCAGATGGGTTGACAGGACTCAGTGGGCCCCAGCATTTT. Protein sequence: CASSSDGLTGLSGPQHF.